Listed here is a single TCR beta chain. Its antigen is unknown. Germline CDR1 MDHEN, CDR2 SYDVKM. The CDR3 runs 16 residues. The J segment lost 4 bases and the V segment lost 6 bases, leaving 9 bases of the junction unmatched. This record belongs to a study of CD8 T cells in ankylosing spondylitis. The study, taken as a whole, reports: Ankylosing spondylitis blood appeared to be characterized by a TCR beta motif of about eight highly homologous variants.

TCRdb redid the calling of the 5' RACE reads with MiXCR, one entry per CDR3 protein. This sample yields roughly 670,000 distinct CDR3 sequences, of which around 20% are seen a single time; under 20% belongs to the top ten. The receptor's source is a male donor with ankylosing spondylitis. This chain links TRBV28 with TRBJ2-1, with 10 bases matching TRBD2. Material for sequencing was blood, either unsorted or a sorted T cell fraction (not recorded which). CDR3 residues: CASSPPGLANYNEQFF. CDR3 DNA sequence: TGTGCCAGCAGCCCGCCGGGACTAGCGAATTACAATGAGCAGTTCTTC.